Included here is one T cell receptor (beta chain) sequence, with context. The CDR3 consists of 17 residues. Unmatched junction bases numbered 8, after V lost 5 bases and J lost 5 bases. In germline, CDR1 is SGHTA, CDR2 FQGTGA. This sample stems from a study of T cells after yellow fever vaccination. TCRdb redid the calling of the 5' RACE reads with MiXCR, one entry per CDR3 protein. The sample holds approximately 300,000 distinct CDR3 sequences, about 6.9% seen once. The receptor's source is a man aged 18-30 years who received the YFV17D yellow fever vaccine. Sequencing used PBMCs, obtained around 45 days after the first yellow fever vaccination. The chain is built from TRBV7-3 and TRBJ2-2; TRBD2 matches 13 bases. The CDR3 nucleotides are TGTGCCAGCAGCGGACAACTAGCGGGGGGGCCGACCGGGGAGCTGTTTTTT. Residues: CASSGQLAGGPTGELFF.